The present entry profiles one TCR beta chain with its context. Sequenced by immunoSEQ multiplex PCR; TCRdb stores in-frame clones only, minus some. The table lists under 350,000 clones, 85% to 90% of them singletons. The germline V and J ends were trimmed by 6 bases and 2 bases, with 12 bases remaining between them. Germline values: CDR1 SGDLS, CDR2 YYNGEE. The CDR3 covers 15 residues. This sample was taken from a study of blood T cell repertoires in COVID-19. Study background: PBMCs, B-cell-depleted T cells, or T cells were the source of the cDNA or gDNA that made up the material.

The sample consisted of PBMCs or T cells enriched from blood (not recorded which). This clonotype was obtained from a man aged 25 to 40 who had recovered from COVID-19. The rearrangement joins TRBV9 to TRBJ2-6; possible D gene TRBD1, 6 bases. CDR3 amino acids: CASNNRAAGANVLTF. CDR3 sequence (DNA): TGTGCCAGCAACAACAGGGCGGCTGGGGCCAACGTCCTGACTTTC.